The entry that follows covers one T cell receptor beta chain sequence. The data belong to a study of control samples from healthy donors and cancer patients. Germline V gene lookup returns CDR1 SQVTM and CDR2 ANQGSEA. The CDR3 spans 12 residues. Trimming pared 4 bases from V and 2 bases from J, leaving 8 bases between. Libraries were prepared by immunoSEQ multiplex PCR; TCRdb keeps only in-frame clonotypes and omits some of them. Seen here are some 100,000 clones, roughly 90% observed once, and the top ten hold 3%. This clonotype originated in a human donor in good health. The donor label of this sample is uncertain. The chain recombines TRBV29-1 with TRBJ1-1; D remains unclear. Sequencing was performed on blood. CDR3 sequence (DNA): TGCAGCGTTGTCGTGTCCAACACTGAAGCTTTCTTT. Protein sequence: CSVVVSNTEAFF. The variable domain in full, with the rest retrieved from reference TRBV29-1 and TRBJ1-1, is SAVISQKPSRDICQRGTSLTIQCQVDSQVTMMFWYRQQPGQSLTLIATANQGSEATYESGFVIDKFPISRPNLTFSTLTVSNMSPEDSSIYLCSVVVSNTEAFFGQGTRLTVV.